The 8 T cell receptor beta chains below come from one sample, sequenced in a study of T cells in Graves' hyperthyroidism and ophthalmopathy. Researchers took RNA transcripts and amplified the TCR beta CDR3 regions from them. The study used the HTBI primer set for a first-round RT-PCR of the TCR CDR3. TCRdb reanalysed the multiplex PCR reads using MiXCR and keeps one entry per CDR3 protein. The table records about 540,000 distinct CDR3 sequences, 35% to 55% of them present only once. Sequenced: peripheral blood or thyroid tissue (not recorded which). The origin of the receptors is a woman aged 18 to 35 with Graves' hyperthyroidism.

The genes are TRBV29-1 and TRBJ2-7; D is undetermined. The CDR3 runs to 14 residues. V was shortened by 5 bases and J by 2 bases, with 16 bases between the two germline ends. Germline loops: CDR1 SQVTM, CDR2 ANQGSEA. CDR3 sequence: CSVLDPYSPYEQYF. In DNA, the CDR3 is TGCAGCGTTCTGGACCCATATAGCCCCTACGAGCAGTACTTC.

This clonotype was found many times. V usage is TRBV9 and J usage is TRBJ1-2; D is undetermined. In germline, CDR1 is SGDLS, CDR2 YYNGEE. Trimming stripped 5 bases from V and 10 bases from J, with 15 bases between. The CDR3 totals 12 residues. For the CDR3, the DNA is TGTGCCAGCAGTGGAGGGTGGATTGACTACACCTTC. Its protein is CASSGGWIDYTF. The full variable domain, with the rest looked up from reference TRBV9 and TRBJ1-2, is DSGVTQTPKHLITATGQRVTLRCSPRSGDLSVYWYQQSLDQGLQFLIQYYNGEERAKGNILERFSAQQFPDLHSELNLSSLELGDSALYFCASSGGWIDYTFGSGTRLTVV.

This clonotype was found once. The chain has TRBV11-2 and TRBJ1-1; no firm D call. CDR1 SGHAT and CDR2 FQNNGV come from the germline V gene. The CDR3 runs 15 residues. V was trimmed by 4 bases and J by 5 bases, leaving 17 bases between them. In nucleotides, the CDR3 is TGTGCCAGCAGCTCCCGGTCCGATCCAAGGACTGAAGCTTTCTTT. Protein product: CASSSRSDPRTEAFF. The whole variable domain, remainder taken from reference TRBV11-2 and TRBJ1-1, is EAGVAQSPRYKIIEKRQSVAFWCNPISGHATLYWYQQILGQGPKLLIQFQNNGVVDDSQLPKDRFSAERLKGVDSTLKIQPAKLEDSAVYLCASSSRSDPRTEAFFGQGTRLTVV.

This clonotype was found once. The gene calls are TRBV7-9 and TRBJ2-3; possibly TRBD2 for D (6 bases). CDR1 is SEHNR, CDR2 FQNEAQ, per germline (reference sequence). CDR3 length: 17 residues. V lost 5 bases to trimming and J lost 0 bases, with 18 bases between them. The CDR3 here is CASSPIPAGISTDTQYF. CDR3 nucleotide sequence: TGTGCCAGCAGCCCGATTCCGGCGGGGATTAGCACAGATACGCAGTATTTT.

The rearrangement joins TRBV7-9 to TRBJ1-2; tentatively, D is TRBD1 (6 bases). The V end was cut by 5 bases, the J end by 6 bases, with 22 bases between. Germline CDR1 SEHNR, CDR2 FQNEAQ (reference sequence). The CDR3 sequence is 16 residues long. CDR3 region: CASSPSQYTGNDGYTF. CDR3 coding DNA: TGTGCCAGCAGCCCCAGTCAGTATACAGGGAACGATGGCTACACCTTC.

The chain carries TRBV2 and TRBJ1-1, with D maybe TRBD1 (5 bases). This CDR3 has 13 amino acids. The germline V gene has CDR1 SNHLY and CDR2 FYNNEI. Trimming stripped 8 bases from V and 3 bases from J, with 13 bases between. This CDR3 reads CASLRGGDTEAFF. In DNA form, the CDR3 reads TGTGCCAGCCTCCGGGGAGGGGACACTGAAGCTTTCTTT.

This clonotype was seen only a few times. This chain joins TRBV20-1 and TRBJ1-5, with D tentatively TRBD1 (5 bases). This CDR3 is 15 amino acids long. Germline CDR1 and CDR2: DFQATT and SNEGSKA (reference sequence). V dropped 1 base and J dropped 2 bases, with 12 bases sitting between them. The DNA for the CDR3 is TGCAGTGCTAGAGTATGGCAGGGCGGCAATCAGCCCCAGCATTTT. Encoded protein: CSARVWQGGNQPQHF.

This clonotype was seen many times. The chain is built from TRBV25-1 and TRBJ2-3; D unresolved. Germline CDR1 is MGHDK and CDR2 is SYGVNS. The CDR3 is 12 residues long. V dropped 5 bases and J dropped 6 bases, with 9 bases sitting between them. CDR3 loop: CASSLGRDTQYF. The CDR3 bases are TGTGCCAGCAGTCTCGGGCGGGATACGCAGTATTTT.